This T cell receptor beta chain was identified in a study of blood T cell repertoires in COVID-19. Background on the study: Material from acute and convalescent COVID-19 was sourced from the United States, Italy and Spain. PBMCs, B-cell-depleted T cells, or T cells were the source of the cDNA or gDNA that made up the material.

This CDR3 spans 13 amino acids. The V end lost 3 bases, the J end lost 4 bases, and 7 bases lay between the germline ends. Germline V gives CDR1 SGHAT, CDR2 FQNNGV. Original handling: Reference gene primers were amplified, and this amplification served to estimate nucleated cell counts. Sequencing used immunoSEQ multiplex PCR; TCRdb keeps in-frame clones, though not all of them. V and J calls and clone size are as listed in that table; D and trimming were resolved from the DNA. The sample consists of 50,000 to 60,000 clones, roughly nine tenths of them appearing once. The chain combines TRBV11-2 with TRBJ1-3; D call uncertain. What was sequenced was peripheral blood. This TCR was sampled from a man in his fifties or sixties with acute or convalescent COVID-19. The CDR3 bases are TGTGCCAGCAGCTTTGGAGGGGGAAACACCATATATTTT. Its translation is CASSFGGGNTIYF.